This passage covers 18 T cell receptor beta chains from one sample sequenced in a study of blood T cell repertoires in COVID-19. The protocol was immunoSEQ multiplex PCR, while the TCRdb copy is restricted to in-frame clones and leaves out a portion. The sample yields under 95,000 clones, over 75% seen once. The specimen sequenced was peripheral blood. These receptors were taken from a human donor in a cohort sampled during active COVID-19.

The chain has TRBV6-5 and TRBJ2-3; 11 positions agree with TRBD2. From germline, CDR1 is MNHEY and CDR2 SVGAGI. V dropped 6 bases and J dropped 9; count of bases not matched to a gene: 5. CDR3 length: 13 residues. In nucleotides, the CDR3 is TGTGCCAGCAGACCCCCTAGCGGGGGGACGCAGTATTTT. It codes for CASRPPSGGTQYF.

This chain joins TRBV7-8 and TRBJ1-2; no reliable D call. With 2 bases removed from V and 3 bases from J, the gap between germline ends came to 13 bases. Germline loops: CDR1 SGHVS, CDR2 FQNEAQ. The CDR3 loop spans 15 amino acids. For the CDR3, the DNA is TGTGCCAGCAGCTTAAGGTTAGAGGCGTACTATGGCTACACCTTC. Its protein is CASSLRLEAYYGYTF.

The V gene is TRBV27, the J gene TRBJ2-1, with a tentative D call TRBD2 (6 bases). Trimming left V 10 bases short and J 13 bases short, with 23 bases between. Germline lookup yields CDR1 MNHEY and CDR2 SMNVEV (reference sequence). CDR3 length: 13 amino acids. CDR3: CATHSSWGDEQFF. Here the CDR3 DNA reads TGTGCCACCCATAGTTCCTGGGGGGACGAACAGTTCTTC.

The rearrangement links TRBV7-9 to TRBJ2-5, with 9 bases matching TRBD2. V trimming: 11 bases; J trimming: 0 bases; junction bases outside the gene matches: 19. The CDR3 totals 18 residues. Looked up from germline, CDR1 is SEHNR and CDR2 is FQNEAQ (reference sequence). The CDR3 loop reads CALRGSGPSGMYQETQYF. CDR3 DNA: TGTGCCCTACGGGGTTCAGGCCCTAGCGGGATGTACCAAGAGACCCAGTACTTC. Full variable domain (remainder filled in from reference TRBV7-9 and TRBJ2-5): DTGVSQNPRHKITKRGQNVTFRCDPISEHNRLYWYRQTLGQGPEFLTYFQNEAQLEKSRLLSDRFSAERPKGSFSTLEIQRTEQGDSAMYLCALRGSGPSGMYQETQYFGPGTRLLVL.

The rearrangement uses TRBV24-1 and TRBJ2-1; 8 bases agree with TRBD2. CDR1 KGHDR and CDR2 SFDVKD come from the germline V gene. Trimming took 3 bases from V and 0 from J; bases not matched to a gene: 12. The CDR3 covers 19 residues. Here the CDR3 reads CATSDAGLGYLSSYNEQFF. The CDR3 DNA is TGTGCCACCAGTGATGCGGGACTAGGGTACCTAAGCTCCTACAATGAGCAGTTCTTC.

This clone was detected only once. The chain joins TRBV24-1 to TRBJ2-1; D unclear. V was cut by 5 bases and J by 0 bases, with 7 bases left in between. The CDR3 runs 14 residues. From germline, CDR1 is KGHDR and CDR2 SFDVKD. The CDR3, as DNA: TGTGCCACCAGTGCCCGGGTCTCCTACAATGAGCAGTTCTTC. This translates into CATSARVSYNEQFF.

This chain joins TRBV3-1 (or the pseudogene TRBV3-2) and TRBJ2-5; D is uncertain. The CDR3 has 16 residues. The V gene's germline CDR1 is LGHDT and CDR2 YNNKEL (reference sequence). Trimming took off 0 bases at V and 0 bases at J, with 11 bases between the two ends. CDR3 sequence reads: CASSQDGLLYQETQYF. The CDR3 bases are TGTGCCAGCAGCCAAGATGGCTTACTATACCAAGAGACCCAGTACTTC.

The chain employs TRBV5-1 and TRBJ2-7, with 7 bases aligning to TRBD2. Germline CDR1 and CDR2: SGHRS and YFSETQ. The CDR3 has 13 residues. V lost 1 base to trimming and J lost 6 bases; unmatched junction nucleotides: 4. CDR3 residues: CASSLYGEGEQYF. The CDR3 DNA follows: TGCGCCAGCAGCTTGTACGGGGAGGGCGAGCAGTACTTC.

CDR3 DNA: TGTGCCTGGAGTGTAAATGCAGGGAATTCACCCCTCCACTTT. This encodes CAWSVNAGNSPLHF. The rearrangement joins TRBV30 to TRBJ1-6, with TRBD1 as a possible D gene (5 bases). Deletions cut 0 bases from V and 7 bases from J, with 10 bases between. CDR1 and CDR2 (germline): GTSNPN, SVGIG (reference sequence). This CDR3 contains 14 residues.

This chain uses TRBV19 with TRBJ1-5; D is undetermined. Deletions cut 9 bases from V and 0 bases from J, with 12 bases between. This CDR3 spans 14 amino acids. Germline-derived CDR1 and CDR2 are LNHDA and SQIVND (reference sequence). Here the CDR3 reads CASDTRDSNQPQHF. In DNA form, the CDR3 reads TGTGCCAGCGATACCCGGGATAGCAATCAGCCCCAGCATTTT.

The CDR3, as DNA: TGTGCCAGCAGCCCAGCGGACGGGAACTATGGCTACACCTTC. Its protein is CASSPADGNYGYTF. The chain recombines TRBV7-2 with TRBJ1-2, with D hard to call. Germline CDR1 is SGHTA and CDR2 is FQGNSA. Trimming took off 5 bases at V and 2 bases at J, with 12 bases between the two ends. This CDR3 comprises 14 residues.

The CDR3 region has the DNA TGTGCCAGCAGCTTGGGGGGCCAAGTAGACACCATATATTTT. Translating it yields CASSLGGQVDTIYF. The chain employs TRBV5-5 and TRBJ1-3; D is perhaps TRBD1 (5 bases). The CDR3 sequence is 14 residues long. V lost 0 bases and J 8 bases, leaving 12 bases between the germline ends. Per the germline V gene, CDR1 is SGHKS and CDR2 is YYEKEE (reference sequence). Variable domain in full (rest from reference TRBV5-5 and TRBJ1-3): DAGVTQSPTHLIKTRGQQVTLRCSPISGHKSVSWYQQVLGQGPQFIFQYYEKEERGRGNFPDRFSARQFPNYSSELNVNALLLGDSALYLCASSLGGQVDTIYFGEGSWLTVV.

The chain joins TRBV6-5 to TRBJ2-7; 7 nucleotides align to TRBD2. Germline V CDR1 and CDR2: MNHEY, SVGAGI. The V segment lost 0 bases and the J segment 2 bases; nucleotides outside the gene matches: 7. The CDR3 covers 16 residues. CDR3 in DNA: TGTGCCAGCAGTTACTCAGGCCGGGGGGACCCCTACGAGCAGTACTTC. It codes for CASSYSGRGDPYEQYF.

This chain connects TRBV13 to TRBJ2-3, with D possibly being TRBD1 (6 bases). Germline loops: CDR1 PRHDT, CDR2 FYEKMQ (reference sequence). There are 18 residues in the CDR3. V was shortened by 0 bases and J by 2 bases, with 18 bases between the two germline ends. The CDR3 region is CASSLGEQGLLTTDTQYF. DNA for the CDR3: TGTGCCAGCAGCTTAGGGGAACAGGGTCTATTAACCACAGATACGCAGTATTTT. The full variable domain, rest sourced from reference TRBV13 and TRBJ2-3, is AAGVIQSPRHLIKEKRETATLKCYPIPRHDTVYWYQQGPGQDPQFLISFYEKMQSDKGSIPDRFSAQQFSDYHSELNMSSLELGDSALYFCASSLGEQGLLTTDTQYFGPGTRLTVL.

V and J are TRBV2 and TRBJ2-1, with no clear D. The CDR3 covers 11 residues. V was trimmed by 4 bases and J by 6 bases, leaving 4 bases between them. The V gene's germline CDR1 is SNHLY and CDR2 FYNNEI. CDR3: CASSAVNEQFF. DNA for the CDR3: TGTGCCAGCAGTGCAGTCAATGAGCAGTTCTTC.

This chain joins TRBV11-2 and TRBJ2-7; 7 positions match TRBD2. After removal of 0 bases from V and 4 bases from J, the junction contained 15 bases not matched to a gene. CDR1 and CDR2 from the germline V gene are SGHAT and FQNNGV. This CDR3 has 18 residues. The CDR3 sequence is CASSLDLVSGLGEYEQYF. For the CDR3, the DNA is TGTGCCAGCAGCTTAGATCTGGTTAGCGGGTTGGGAGAATACGAGCAGTACTTC.

The V call is TRBV29-1, the J call TRBJ2-7; 10 bases agree with TRBD1. The germline V gene encodes CDR1 SQVTM and CDR2 ANQGSEA. The CDR3 spans 12 residues. After removal of 4 bases from V and 4 bases from J, the junction contained 1 base not matched to a gene. CDR3 loop: CSVGGQGYEQYF. CDR3 nucleotide sequence: TGCAGCGTTGGGGGACAGGGGTACGAGCAGTACTTC.

The chain links TRBV3-1 (or the pseudogene TRBV3-2) to TRBJ1-2, with a tentative D call TRBD1 (6 bases). CDR3 length equals 13 residues. V lost 2 bases and J lost 8, with 12 bases in between. Per germline, CDR1 LGHDT and CDR2 YNNKEL (reference sequence). The CDR3 loop reads CASSQSQGNGYTF. The CDR3 bases are TGTGCCAGCAGCCAAAGTCAGGGGAACGGCTACACCTTC.